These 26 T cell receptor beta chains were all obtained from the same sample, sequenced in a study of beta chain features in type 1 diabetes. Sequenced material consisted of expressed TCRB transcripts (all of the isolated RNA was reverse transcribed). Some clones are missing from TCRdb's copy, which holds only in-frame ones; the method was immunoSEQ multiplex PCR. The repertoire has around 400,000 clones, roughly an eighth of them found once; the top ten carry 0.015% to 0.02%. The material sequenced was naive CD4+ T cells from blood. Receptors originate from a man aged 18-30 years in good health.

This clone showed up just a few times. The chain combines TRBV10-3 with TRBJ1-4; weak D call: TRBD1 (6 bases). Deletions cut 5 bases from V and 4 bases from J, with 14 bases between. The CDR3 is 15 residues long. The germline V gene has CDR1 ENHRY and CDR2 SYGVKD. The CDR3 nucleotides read TGTGCCATCAGTAGGGGTCCAGGGGATAATGAAAAACTGTTTTTT. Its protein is CAISRGPGDNEKLFF.

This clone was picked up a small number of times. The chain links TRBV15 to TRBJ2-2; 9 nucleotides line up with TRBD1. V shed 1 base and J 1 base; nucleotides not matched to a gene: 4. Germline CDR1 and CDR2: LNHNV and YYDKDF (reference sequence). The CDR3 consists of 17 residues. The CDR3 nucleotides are TGTGCCACCAGCAGAGGAACAGGGGGCTGGAACACCGGGGAGCTGTTTTTT. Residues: CATSRGTGGWNTGELFF.

The CDR3 DNA reads as TGTGCCAGCAGCCCACCCCCGACAGGCGCCTATGGCTACACCTTC. Translation gives CASSPPPTGAYGYTF. The rearrangement links TRBV7-2 to TRBJ1-2; D is possibly TRBD1 (6 bases). This CDR3 contains 15 residues. Germline loops: CDR1 SGHTA, CDR2 FQGNSA. V was cut by 5 bases and J by 4 bases, with 17 bases left in between.

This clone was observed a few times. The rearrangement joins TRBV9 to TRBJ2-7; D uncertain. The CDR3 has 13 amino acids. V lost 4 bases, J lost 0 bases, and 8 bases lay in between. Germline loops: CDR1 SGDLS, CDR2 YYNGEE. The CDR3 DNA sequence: TGTGCCAGCAGCAGACAAACCTCCTACGAGCAGTACTTC. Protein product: CASSRQTSYEQYF.

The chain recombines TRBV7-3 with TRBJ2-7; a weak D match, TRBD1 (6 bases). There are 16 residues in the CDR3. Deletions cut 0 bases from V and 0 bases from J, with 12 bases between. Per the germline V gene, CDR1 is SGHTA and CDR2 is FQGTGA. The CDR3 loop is CASSLTGTMSSYEQYF. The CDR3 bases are TGTGCCAGCAGCTTAACCGGGACAATGAGCTCCTACGAGCAGTACTTC.

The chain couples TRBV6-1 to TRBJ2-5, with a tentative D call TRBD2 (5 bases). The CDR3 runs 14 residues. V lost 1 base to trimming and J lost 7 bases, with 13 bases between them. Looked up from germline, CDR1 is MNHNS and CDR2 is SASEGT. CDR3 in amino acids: CASSEVRDPGTQYF. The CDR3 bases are TGTGCCAGCAGTGAAGTTCGGGATCCGGGGACCCAGTACTTC.

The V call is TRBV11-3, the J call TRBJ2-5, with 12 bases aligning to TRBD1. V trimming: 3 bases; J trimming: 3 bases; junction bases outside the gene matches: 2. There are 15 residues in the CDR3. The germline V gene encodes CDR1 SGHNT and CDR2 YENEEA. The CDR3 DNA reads TGTGCCAGCAGCTTTGGGACAGGGGGCGAAGAGACCCAGTACTTC. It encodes CASSFGTGGEETQYF.

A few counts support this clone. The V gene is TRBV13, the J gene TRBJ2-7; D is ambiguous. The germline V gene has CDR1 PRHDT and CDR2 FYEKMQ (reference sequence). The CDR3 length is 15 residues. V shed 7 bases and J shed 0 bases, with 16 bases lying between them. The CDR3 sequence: CASTSVDWSSYEQYF. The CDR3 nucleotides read TGTGCCAGCACCAGCGTCGACTGGAGCTCCTACGAGCAGTACTTC.

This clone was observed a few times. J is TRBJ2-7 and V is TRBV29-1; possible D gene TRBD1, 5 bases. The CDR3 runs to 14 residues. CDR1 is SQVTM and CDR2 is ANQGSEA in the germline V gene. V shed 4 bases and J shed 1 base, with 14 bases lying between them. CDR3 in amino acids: CSVGATAQSYEQYF. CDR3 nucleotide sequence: TGCAGCGTTGGCGCGACAGCACAATCCTACGAGCAGTACTTC.

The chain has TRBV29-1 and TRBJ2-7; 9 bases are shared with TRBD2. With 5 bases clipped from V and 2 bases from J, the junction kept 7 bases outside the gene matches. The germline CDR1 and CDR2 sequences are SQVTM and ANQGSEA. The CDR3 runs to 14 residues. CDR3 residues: CSVSSSGATYEQYF. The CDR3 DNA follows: TGCAGCGTTTCATCTAGCGGGGCTACCTACGAGCAGTACTTC.

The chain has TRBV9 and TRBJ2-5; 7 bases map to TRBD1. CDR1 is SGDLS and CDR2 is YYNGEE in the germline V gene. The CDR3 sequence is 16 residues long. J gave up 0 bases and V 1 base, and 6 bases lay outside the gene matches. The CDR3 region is CASSVMGDRDQETQYF. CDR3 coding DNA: TGTGCCAGCAGCGTAATGGGTGACAGGGACCAAGAGACCCAGTACTTC.

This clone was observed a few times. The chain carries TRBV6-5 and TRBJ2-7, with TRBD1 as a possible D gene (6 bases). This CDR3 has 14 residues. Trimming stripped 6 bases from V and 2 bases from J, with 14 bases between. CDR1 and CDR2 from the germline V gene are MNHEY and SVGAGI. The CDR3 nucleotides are TGTGCCAGCAGAGGGACACGAGAGCCCTACGAGCAGTACTTC. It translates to CASRGTREPYEQYF.

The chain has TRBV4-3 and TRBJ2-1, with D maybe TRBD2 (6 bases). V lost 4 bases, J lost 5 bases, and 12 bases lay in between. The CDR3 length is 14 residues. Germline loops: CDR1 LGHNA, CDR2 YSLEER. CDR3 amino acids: CASSLEGLNNEQFF. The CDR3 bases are TGCGCCAGCAGCCTAGAGGGACTTAACAATGAGCAGTTCTTC.

CDR3 DNA sequence: TGTGCCAGCAGCGTTAGCGGCTCCTACAATGAGCAGTTCTTC. It codes for CASSVSGSYNEQFF. The chain is built from TRBV4-2 and TRBJ2-1, with a weak D call TRBD2 (6 bases). Germline V gene lookup returns CDR1 LGHNA and CDR2 YNFKEQ. V was trimmed by 5 bases and J by 0 bases, leaving 8 bases between them. The CDR3 is 14 residues long.

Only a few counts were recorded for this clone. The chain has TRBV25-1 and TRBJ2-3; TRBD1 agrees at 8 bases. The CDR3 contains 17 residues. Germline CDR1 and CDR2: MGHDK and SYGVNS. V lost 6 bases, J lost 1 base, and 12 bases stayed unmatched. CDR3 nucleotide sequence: TGTGCCAGCAGCGCCCAAGTAGGGACAGGAGGCACAGATACGCAGTATTTT. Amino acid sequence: CASSAQVGTGGTDTQYF.

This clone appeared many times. CDR3 residues: CASSRGNYEQYF. Here the CDR3 DNA reads TGTGCCAGCTCACGAGGGAACTACGAGCAGTACTTC. The gene calls are TRBV18 and TRBJ2-7; possibly TRBD2 for D (5 bases). The germline V gene encodes CDR1 KGHSH and CDR2 LQKENI. The V end was cut by 4 bases, the J end by 3 bases, with 7 bases between. This CDR3 contains 12 residues.

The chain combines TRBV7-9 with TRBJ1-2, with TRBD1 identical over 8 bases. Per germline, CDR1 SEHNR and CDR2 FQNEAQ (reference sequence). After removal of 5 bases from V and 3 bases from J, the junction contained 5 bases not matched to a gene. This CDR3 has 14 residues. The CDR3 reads CASSQGAGDYGYTF. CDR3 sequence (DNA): TGTGCCAGCAGCCAGGGGGCGGGCGACTATGGCTACACCTTC.

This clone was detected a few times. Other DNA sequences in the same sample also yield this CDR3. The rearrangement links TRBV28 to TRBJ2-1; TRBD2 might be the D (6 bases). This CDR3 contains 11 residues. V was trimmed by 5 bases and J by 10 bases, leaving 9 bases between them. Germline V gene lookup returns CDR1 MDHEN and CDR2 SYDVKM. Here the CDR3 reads CASSLRGEQFF. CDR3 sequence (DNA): TGTGCCAGCAGTCTCCGGGGGGAGCAGTTCTTC.

CDR3 sequence: CASSKRGATEAFF. CDR3 sequence (DNA): TGTGCCAGCAGTAAGCGGGGGGCCACTGAAGCTTTCTTT. The V and J genes are TRBV6-5 and TRBJ1-1, with D maybe TRBD1 (6 bases). V was clipped by 5 bases and J by 4 bases, with 11 bases between them. The CDR3 totals 13 residues. Germline-derived CDR1 and CDR2 are MNHEY and SVGAGI.

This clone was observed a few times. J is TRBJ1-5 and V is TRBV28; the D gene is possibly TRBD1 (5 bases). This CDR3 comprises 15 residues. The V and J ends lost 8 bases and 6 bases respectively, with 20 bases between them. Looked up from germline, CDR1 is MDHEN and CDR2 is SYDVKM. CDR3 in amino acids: CASRAFGGETQPQHF. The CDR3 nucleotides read TGTGCCAGCCGGGCCTTCGGGGGAGAGACTCAGCCCCAGCATTTT.

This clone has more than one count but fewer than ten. CDR3 region: CASSARQGEAFF. The CDR3 DNA is TGTGCCAGCAGTGCCCGACAGGGGGAAGCTTTCTTT. The J gene is TRBJ1-1, the V gene TRBV27, with 8 nucleotides matching TRBD1. Germline V CDR1 and CDR2: MNHEY, SMNVEV (reference sequence). This CDR3 comprises 12 residues. With 5 bases clipped from V and 8 bases from J, the junction kept 4 bases outside the gene matches.

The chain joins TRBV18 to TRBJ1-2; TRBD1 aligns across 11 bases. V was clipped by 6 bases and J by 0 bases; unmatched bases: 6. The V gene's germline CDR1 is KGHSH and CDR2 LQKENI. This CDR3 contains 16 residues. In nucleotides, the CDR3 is TGTGCCAGCTCCACGGGACAGGGGGTAGCTAACTATGGCTACACCTTC. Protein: CASSTGQGVANYGYTF.

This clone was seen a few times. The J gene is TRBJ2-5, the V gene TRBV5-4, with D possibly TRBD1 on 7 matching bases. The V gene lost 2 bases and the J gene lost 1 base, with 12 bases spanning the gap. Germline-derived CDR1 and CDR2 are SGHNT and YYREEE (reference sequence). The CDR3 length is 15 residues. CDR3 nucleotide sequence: TGTGCCAGCAGCTTAGGGGGGACAGTCCAAGAGACCCAGTACTTC. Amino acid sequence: CASSLGGTVQETQYF.

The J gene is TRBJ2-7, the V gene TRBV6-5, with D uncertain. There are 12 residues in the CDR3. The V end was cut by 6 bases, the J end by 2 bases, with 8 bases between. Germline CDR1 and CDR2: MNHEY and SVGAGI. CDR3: CASRDQAYEQYF. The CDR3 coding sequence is TGTGCCAGCAGGGATCAGGCCTACGAGCAGTACTTC.

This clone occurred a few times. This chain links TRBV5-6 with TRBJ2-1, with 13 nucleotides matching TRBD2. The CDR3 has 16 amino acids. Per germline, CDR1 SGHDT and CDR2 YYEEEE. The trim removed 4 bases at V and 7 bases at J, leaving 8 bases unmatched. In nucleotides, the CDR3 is TGTGCCAGCAGCGATCCCCTGGGACTAGCGGGGAATGAGCAGTTCTTC. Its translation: CASSDPLGLAGNEQFF.

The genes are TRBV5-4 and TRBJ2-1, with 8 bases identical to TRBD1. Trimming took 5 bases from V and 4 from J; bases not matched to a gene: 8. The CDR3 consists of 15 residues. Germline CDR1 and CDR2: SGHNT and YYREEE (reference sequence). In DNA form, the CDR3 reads TGTGCCAGCAGAAAGGACAGGGAGCATTACAATGAGCAGTTCTTC. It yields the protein CASRKDREHYNEQFF. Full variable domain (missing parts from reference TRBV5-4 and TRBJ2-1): ETGVTQSPTHLIKTRGQQVTLRCSSQSGHNTVSWYQQALGQGPQFIFQYYREEENGRGNFPPRFSGLQFPNYSSELNVNALELDDSALYLCASRKDREHYNEQFFGPGTRLTVL.